This T cell receptor (beta chain) was obtained from a study of OX40 agonist ivuxolimab in advanced cancers. As for the study in general: Melanoma, hepatocellular carcinoma, head and neck or renal cell cancer occurred in dose-escalation patients.

With regard to this clone: Its specificity is not known.

Produced via immunoSEQ multiplex PCR; TCRdb's table is partial and in-frame only. The sample yields about 110,000 clones, 75% to 95% seen once. Study observations and caveats: Certain nonresponding patients likewise had low normalized T-cell clonal expansion. On average, a greater number of expanded clones characterised CD8+ T cells relative to CD4+. At 0.1 to 3.0 mg/kg, clonal expansion of CD4+ and CD8+ blood T cells had occurred by week 6.

The sequence derives from an adult with an advanced solid tumor such as melanoma, head and neck, liver or kidney cancer. Here the sequenced sample was CD4+ or CD8+ T cells sorted from blood, taken in a trial of the OX40 agonist ivuxolimab.

This CDR3 reads CASSPQETGGSYGYTF. DNA of the CDR3: TGTGCCAGCTCACCACAGGAGACAGGGGGAAGCTATGGCTACACCTTC. The V and J genes are TRBV18 and TRBJ1-2; 9 bases map to TRBD1. J was trimmed by 4 bases and V by 1 base; bases with no gene match: 7. Germline assignment: CDR1 KGHSH and CDR2 LQKENI. The CDR3 has 16 residues.